This is a list of T cell receptor beta chains from one sample in a study of blood T cell repertoires in COVID-19. TCRdb keeps only in-frame clones here, not all; method: immunoSEQ multiplex PCR. The table includes roughly 53,000 clones, approximately 87% detected once. The sample taken for sequencing was peripheral blood. The receptor set was obtained from a woman older than 75 with COVID-19, enrolled during active disease. Each CDR3 is given with its conserved first and last residue. The D gene is left open where the match is weak. Size is omitted from some rows. Given values are once, few, many or a class for expanded clones.

CASSDLGVSNEKLFF TGTGCCAGCAGTGATCTAGGGGTCTCTAATGAAAAACTGTTTTTT - - TRBJ1-4 TRBV6-1
CASSLDGGNYGYTF TGCGCCAGCAGCTTGGACGGGGGGAACTATGGCTACACCTTC - - TRBJ1-2 TRBV5-1
CASSFGLTGTGELFF TGCGCCAGCAGCTTCGGGCTGACGGGGACCGGGGAGCTGTTTTTT - - TRBJ2-2 TRBV5-1
CASSSPHRGSTEAFF TGTGCCAGCAGCTCTCCCCACAGGGGGAGCACTGAAGCTTTCTTT - TRBD1 TRBJ1-1 TRBV27
CASSYTGWTGTDTQYF TGCGCCAGCAGCTACACGGGGTGGACAGGTACAGATACGCAGTATTTT once TRBD1 TRBJ2-3 TRBV5-1
CASSKQGALNTEAFF TGTGCCAGCAGTAAACAGGGGGCTCTGAACACTGAAGCTTTCTTT few TRBD1 TRBJ1-1 TRBV6-5
CASSYSRGRAENTEAFF TGTGCCAGCAGTTACTCTCGTGGCAGGGCGGAGAACACTGAAGCTTTCTTT once - TRBJ1-1 TRBV6-2/TRBV6-3
CASSWTGGDQPQHF TGCGCCAGCAGCTGGACAGGGGGGGATCAGCCCCAGCATTTT - TRBD1 TRBJ1-5 TRBV5-1
CASSLAGTGGHSSYEQYF TGTGCCAGCAGCTTAGCCGGGACAGGTGGCCACAGCTCCTACGAGCAGTACTTC - TRBD1 TRBJ2-7 TRBV13
CASSPGPRTSGGELFF TGTGCCAGCTCACCAGGGCCCCGGACAAGTGGCGGGGAGCTGTTTTTT - - TRBJ2-2 TRBV18
CASRRGLAGFQETQYF TGTGCCAGCAGGAGAGGACTAGCGGGGTTCCAAGAGACCCAGTACTTC - TRBD2 TRBJ2-5 TRBV27
CASSQARFRYEQYF TGTGCCAGCAGCCAAGCCAGGTTTAGATACGAGCAGTACTTC - - TRBJ2-7 TRBV3-1/TRBV3-2
CASSPLSGQGTYGYTF TGTGCCAGTAGTCCCCTCTCAGGACAGGGTACCTATGGCTACACCTTC - TRBD1 TRBJ1-2 TRBV19
CASSRQMLPEQFF TGTGCCAGCAGCCGACAAATGCTGCCCGAGCAGTTCTTC once - TRBJ2-1 TRBV14
CASSPPGFYEQYF TGTGCCAGCAGCCCGCCGGGTTTCTACGAGCAGTACTTC once - TRBJ2-7 TRBV3-1/TRBV3-2
CASSEGMGGNTEAFF TGTGCCAGCAGTGAAGGAATGGGGGGGAACACTGAAGCTTTCTTT - - TRBJ1-1 TRBV6-1
CASSFLSGELFF TGTGCCAGCAGTTTCCTCTCCGGGGAGCTGTTTTTT once - TRBJ2-2 TRBV28
CASSLLSPGELFF TGTGCCAGCAGTTTACTATCCCCCGGGGAGCTGTTTTTT - - TRBJ2-2 TRBV28